This entry features one T cell receptor (beta chain) sequence. In the original processing: Reference gene primer amplification yielded estimated nucleated cell counts. The protocol was immunoSEQ multiplex PCR, while the TCRdb copy is restricted to in-frame clones and leaves out a portion. For V, J and clone size, that table is used; D and trimming come from the DNA. The repertoire consists of approximately 250,000 clones, with just under 85% occurring once and the leading ten covering under 5%. This sample was included in a study of blood T cell repertoires in COVID-19. Germline V CDR1 and CDR2: MNHEY, SVGAGI. This CDR3 is 15 amino acids long. Trimming shortened V by 6 bases and J by 0 bases, and 13 bases separated the two germline ends.

The clonotype was recovered from a man between 50 and 59 years old with acute or convalescent COVID-19. V usage is TRBV6-5 and J usage is TRBJ2-3; TRBD2 might be the D (6 bases). The source material was peripheral blood. The CDR3 coding sequence is TGTGCCAGCAGCCCGGACTATTATAGCACAGATACGCAGTATTTT. Its translation is CASSPDYYSTDTQYF.